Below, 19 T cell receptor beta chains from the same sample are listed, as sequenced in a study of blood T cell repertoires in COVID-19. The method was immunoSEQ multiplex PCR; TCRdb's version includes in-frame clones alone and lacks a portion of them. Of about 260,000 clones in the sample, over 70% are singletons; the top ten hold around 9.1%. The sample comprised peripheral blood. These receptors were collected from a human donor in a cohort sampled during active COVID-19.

The CDR3 region is CASSSHAGGAYGYTF. CDR3 bases: TGTGCCAGCAGCTCGCACGCCGGGGGAGCCTATGGCTACACCTTC. The V and J genes are TRBV7-8 and TRBJ1-2, with D possibly TRBD1 on 5 matching bases. The V gene's germline CDR1 is SGHVS and CDR2 FQNEAQ. V lost 4 bases, J lost 4 bases, and 16 bases lay in between. There are 15 residues in the CDR3.

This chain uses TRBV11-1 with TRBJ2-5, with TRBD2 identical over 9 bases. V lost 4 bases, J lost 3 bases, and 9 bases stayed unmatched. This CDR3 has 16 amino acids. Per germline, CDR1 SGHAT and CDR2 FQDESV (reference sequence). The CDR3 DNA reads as TGTGCCAGCAGCTCTGTGGCGGGAGGGGGAAAAGAGACCCAGTACTTC. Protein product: CASSSVAGGGKETQYF.

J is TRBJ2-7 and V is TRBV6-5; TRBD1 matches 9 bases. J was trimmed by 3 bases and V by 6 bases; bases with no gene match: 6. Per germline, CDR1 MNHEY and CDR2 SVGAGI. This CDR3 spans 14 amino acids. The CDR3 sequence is CASSSGTGFYEQYF. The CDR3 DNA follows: TGTGCCAGCAGCAGTGGGACAGGGTTCTACGAGCAGTACTTC.

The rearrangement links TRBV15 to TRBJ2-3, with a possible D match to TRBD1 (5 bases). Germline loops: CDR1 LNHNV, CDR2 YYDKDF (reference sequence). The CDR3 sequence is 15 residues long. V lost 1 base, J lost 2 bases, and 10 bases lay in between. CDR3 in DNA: TGTGCCACCAGCAGAGGACAGCTGAACACAGATACGCAGTATTTT. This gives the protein CATSRGQLNTDTQYF.

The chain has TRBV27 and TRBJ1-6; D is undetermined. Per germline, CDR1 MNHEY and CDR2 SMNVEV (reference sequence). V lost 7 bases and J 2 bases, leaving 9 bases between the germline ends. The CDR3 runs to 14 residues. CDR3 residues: CASKAGPYNSPLHF. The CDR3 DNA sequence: TGTGCCAGCAAGGCGGGCCCCTATAATTCACCCCTCCACTTT.

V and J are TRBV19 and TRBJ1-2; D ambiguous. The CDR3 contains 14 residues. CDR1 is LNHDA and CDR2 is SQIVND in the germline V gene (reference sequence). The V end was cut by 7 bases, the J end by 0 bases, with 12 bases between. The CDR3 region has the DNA TGTGCCAGTAAGCGGTCCGAACCTAACTATGGCTACACCTTC. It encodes CASKRSEPNYGYTF.

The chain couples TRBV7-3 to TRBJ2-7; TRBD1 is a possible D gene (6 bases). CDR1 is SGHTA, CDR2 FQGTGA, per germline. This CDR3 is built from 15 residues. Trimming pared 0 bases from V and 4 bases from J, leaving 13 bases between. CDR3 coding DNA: TGTGCCAGCAGCTTAACTGGGGGCCCCTGGTACGAGCAGTACTTC. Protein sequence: CASSLTGGPWYEQYF.

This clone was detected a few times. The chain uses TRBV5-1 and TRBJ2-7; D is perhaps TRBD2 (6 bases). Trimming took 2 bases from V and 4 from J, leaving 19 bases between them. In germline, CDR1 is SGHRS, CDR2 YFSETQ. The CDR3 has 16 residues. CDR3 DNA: TGCGCCAGCAGCTTTCCGGGAGCAAGATTGGAATACGAGCAGTACTTC. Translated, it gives CASSFPGARLEYEQYF. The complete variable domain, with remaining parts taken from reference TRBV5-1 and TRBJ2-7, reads KAGVTQTPRYLIKTRGQQVTLSCSPISGHRSVSWYQQTPGQGLQFLFEYFSETQRNKGNFPGRFSGRQFSNSRSEMNVSTLELGDSALYLCASSFPGARLEYEQYFGPGTRLTVT.

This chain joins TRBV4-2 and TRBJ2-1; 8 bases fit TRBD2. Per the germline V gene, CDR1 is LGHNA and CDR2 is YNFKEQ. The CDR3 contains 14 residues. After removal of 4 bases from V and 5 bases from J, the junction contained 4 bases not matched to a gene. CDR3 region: CASSRVAGNNEQFF. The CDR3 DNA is TGTGCCAGCAGCCGGGTAGCGGGGAACAATGAGCAGTTCTTC.

The CDR3 is CASSYRGQGARNEQFF. The CDR3 nucleotides are TGTGCCAGCAGTTACAGGGGACAGGGGGCCCGCAATGAGCAGTTCTTC. The rearrangement joins TRBV6-5 to TRBJ2-1, with 12 bases lining up with TRBD1. Germline trimming cut 2 bases from V and 6 bases from J; bases unmatched to any gene: 5. CDR3 size: 16 residues. Germline V gene data show CDR1 as MNHEY and CDR2 as SVGAGI.

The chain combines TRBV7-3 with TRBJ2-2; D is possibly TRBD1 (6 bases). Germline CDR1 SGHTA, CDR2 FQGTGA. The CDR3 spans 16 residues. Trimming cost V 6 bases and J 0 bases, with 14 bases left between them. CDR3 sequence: CASRDTGTTNTGELFF. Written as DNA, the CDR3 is TGTGCCAGCAGAGATACAGGGACCACGAACACCGGGGAGCTGTTTTTT. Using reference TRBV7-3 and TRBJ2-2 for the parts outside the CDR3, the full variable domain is GAGVSQTPSNKVTEKGKYVELRCDPISGHTALYWYRQSLGQGPEFLIYFQGTGAADDSGLPNDRFFAVRPEGSVSTLKIQRTERGDSAVYLCASRDTGTTNTGELFFGEGSRLTVL.

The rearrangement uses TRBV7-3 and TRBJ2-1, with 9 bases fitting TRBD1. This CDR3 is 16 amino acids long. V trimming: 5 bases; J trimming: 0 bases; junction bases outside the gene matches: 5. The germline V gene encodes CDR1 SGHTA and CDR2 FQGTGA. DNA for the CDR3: TGTGCCAGCAGCACCCGGACAGGGGACTCCTACAATGAGCAGTTCTTC. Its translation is CASSTRTGDSYNEQFF.

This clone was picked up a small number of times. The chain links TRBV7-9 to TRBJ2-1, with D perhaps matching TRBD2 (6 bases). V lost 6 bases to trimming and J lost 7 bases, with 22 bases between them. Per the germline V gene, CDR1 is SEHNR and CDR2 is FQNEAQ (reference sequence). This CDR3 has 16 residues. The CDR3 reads CASRSSRTILENEQFF. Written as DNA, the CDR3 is TGTGCCAGCAGATCCTCGAGGACTATATTGGAGAATGAGCAGTTCTTC.

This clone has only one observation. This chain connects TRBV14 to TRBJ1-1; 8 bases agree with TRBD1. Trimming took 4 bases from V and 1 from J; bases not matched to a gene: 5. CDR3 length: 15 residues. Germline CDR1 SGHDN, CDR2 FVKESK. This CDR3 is CASSLRTGWNTEAFF. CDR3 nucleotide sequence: TGTGCCAGCAGCCTCCGGACAGGGTGGAACACTGAAGCTTTCTTT. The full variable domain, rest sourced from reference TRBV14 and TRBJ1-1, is EAGVTQFPSHSVIEKGQTVTLRCDPISGHDNLYWYRRVMGKEIKFLLHFVKESKQDESGMPNNRFLAERTGGTYSTLKVQPAELEDSGVYFCASSLRTGWNTEAFFGQGTRLTVV.

The CDR3: CASSVEGFSPLHF. In DNA, the CDR3 is TGTGCCAGCAGCGTAGAGGGGTTCTCACCCCTCCACTTT. This chain links TRBV9 with TRBJ1-6; tentative D call: TRBD1 (5 bases). Germline V gene lookup returns CDR1 SGDLS and CDR2 YYNGEE. The V end was cut by 0 bases, the J end by 10 bases, with 8 bases between. The CDR3 runs to 13 residues.

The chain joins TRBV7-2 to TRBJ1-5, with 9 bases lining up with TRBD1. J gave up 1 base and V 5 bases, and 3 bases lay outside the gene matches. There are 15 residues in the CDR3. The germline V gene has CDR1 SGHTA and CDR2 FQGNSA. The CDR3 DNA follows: TGTGCCAGCAGCACAACAGGGGGCAGCAATCAGCCCCAGCATTTT. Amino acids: CASSTTGGSNQPQHF.

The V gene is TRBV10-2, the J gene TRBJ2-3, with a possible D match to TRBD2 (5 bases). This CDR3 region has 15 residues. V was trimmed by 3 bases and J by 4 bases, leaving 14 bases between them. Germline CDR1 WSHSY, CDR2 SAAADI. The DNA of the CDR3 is TGCGCCAGCAGTGACTCAAGGACTGCGGCAGATACGCAGTATTTT. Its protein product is CASSDSRTAADTQYF.

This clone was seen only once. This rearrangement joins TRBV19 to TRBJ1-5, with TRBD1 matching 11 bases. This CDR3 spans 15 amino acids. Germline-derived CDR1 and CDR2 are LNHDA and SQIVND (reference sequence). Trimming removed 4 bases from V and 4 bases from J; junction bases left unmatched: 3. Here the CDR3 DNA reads TGTGCCAGTAGTACTGGGACAGGGGGGAATCAGCCCCAGCATTTT. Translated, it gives CASSTGTGGNQPQHF.

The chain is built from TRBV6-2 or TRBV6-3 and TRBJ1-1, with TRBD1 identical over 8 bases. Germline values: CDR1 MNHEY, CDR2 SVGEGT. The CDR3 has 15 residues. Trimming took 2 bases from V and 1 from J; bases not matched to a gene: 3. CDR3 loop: CASSYVGTGNTEAFF. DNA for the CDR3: TGTGCCAGCAGTTACGTCGGGACAGGGAACACTGAAGCTTTCTTT.